These 24 T cell receptor beta chains were sequenced from one sample in a study of T cell clonality in common variable immunodeficiency. The method was immunoSEQ multiplex PCR; TCRdb's version includes in-frame clones alone and lacks a portion of them. The repertoire consists of around 45,000 clones, none detected only once. The specimen sequenced was peripheral blood mononuclear cells. Receptors were obtained from a person aged 18 to 75 in good health.

This clone has at least ten counts. The CDR3 is cut off 3 residues early in the read; its end comes from the germline J gene. The J gene is TRBJ2-3, the V gene TRBV29-1, with 7 bases matching TRBD1. CDR3 length: 13 amino acids. The V and J ends lost 6 bases and 2 bases, in that order; junction bases with no gene match: 5. The germline V gene has CDR1 SQVTM and CDR2 ANQGSEA. The part of the CDR3 DNA that was read is TGCAGCGTGACAGGGCTTAACACAGATACG. Its translation: CSVTGLNTDT. In full, the CDR3 is CSVTGLNTDTQYF.

This clone occurred many times. The read terminates 3 residues before the CDR3 end, so the remaining end is supplied by the germline J gene. The genes are TRBV18 and TRBJ1-1; D remains unclear. Between the trimmed V and J ends, which lost 2 bases and 0 bases, there was a span of 13 bases. The CDR3 contains 16 residues. In germline, CDR1 is KGHSH, CDR2 LQKENI. Incomplete CDR3 DNA: TGTGCCAGCTCACCAATGGAGGGTTCCTTGAACACTGAA. This translates into CASSPMEGSLNTE. The entire CDR3 reads CASSPMEGSLNTEAFF.

For this clone: The junction differs from germline at one of its ends, possibly a read error. Read sequence stops 3 residues before the CDR3 end, and the germline J gene provides the missing end. Other nucleotide sequences in the sample specify the same CDR3. The chain uses TRBV5-6 and TRBJ1-3, with unresolved D. This CDR3 has 15 residues. CDR1 SGHDT and CDR2 YYEEEE come from the germline V gene. Partial CDR3 DNA: TGTGCCAGCAGCTTGGGGCGGAGCTCTGGAAACACG. Translation: CASSLGRSSGNT. The entire CDR3 protein reads CASSLGRSSGNTIYF.

This clone was detected ten times or more. The missing CDR3 end, 3 residues past where the read stops, is filled in from the germline J gene. The V call is TRBV2, the J call TRBJ2-2, with 11 bases that match TRBD1. Trimming removed 6 bases from V and 7 bases from J; junction bases left unmatched: 7. CDR1 is SNHLY and CDR2 is FYNNEI in the germline V gene. The CDR3 runs 15 residues. CDR3 bases read: TGTGCCAGCAGGGCCCAGGACAGGGGGCGCGGGGAG. Encoded protein: CASRAQDRGRGE. The whole CDR3 protein is CASRAQDRGRGELFF.

This clone was seen ten or more times. The CDR3 goes on 3 residues after the read ends, and that part is filled in from the germline J gene. This chain uses TRBV2 with TRBJ2-5; 8 positions match TRBD1. CDR3 length equals 13 residues. The V segment lost 8 bases and the J segment 4 bases; nucleotides outside the gene matches: 6. Germline CDR1 is SNHLY and CDR2 is FYNNEI. The sequenced CDR3 bases are TGTGCCAGCCCCGGACAGGGTTCAGAGACC. It yields the protein CASPGQGSET. The whole CDR3 protein is CASPGQGSETQYF. The whole variable domain, filled in from reference TRBV2 and TRBJ2-5, reads EPEVTQTPSHQVTQMGQEVILRCVPISNHLYFYWYRQILGQKVEFLVSFYNNEISEKSEIFDDQFSVERPDGSNFTLKIRSTKLEDSAMYFCASPGQGSETQYFGPGTRLLVL.

This clone was observed at least ten times. The CDR3 end falls 3 residues outside the read, so it is completed with the germline J gene. This chain links TRBV28 with TRBJ2-7; D may be TRBD2 (5 bases). V was shortened by 6 bases and J by 0 bases, with 9 bases between the two germline ends. The CDR3 is made up of 13 amino acids. CDR1 is MDHEN, CDR2 SYDVKM, per germline. The chain's CDR3 is CASSRSASYEQYF. The sequenced part of the CDR3 DNA is TGTGCCAGCAGCCGTAGCGCCTCCTACGAG. Drawing the rest from reference TRBV28 and TRBJ2-7, the complete variable domain is DVKVTQSSRYLVKRTGEKVFLECVQDMDHENMFWYRQDPGLGLRLIYFSYDVKMKEKGDIPEGYSVSREKKERFSLILESASTNQTSMYLCASSRSASYEQYFGPGTRLTVT.

This clone was observed many times. The observed sequence ends 3 residues before the CDR3 terminus, with the missing tail filled in from the germline J gene. The chain employs TRBV29-1 and TRBJ2-3, with a weak D call TRBD2 (6 bases). The V end was cut by 4 bases, the J end by 3 bases, with 14 bases between. CDR3 length: 14 residues. From germline, CDR1 is SQVTM and CDR2 ANQGSEA. CDR3 bases read: TGCAGCGTTGTATGGCGGGGAGGTACAGATACG. It codes for CSVVWRGGTDT. The complete CDR3 sequence is CSVVWRGGTDTQYF.

This clone has a count of ten or more. The CDR3 is cut off 3 residues early in the read; its end comes from the germline J gene. The chain is built from TRBV20-1 and TRBJ2-7, with 8 bases aligning to TRBD1. This CDR3 is 13 amino acids long. J lost 5 bases, V lost 5 bases, and 8 bases had no gene match. The germline gives CDR1 DFQATT, CDR2 SNEGSKA (reference sequence). Partial CDR3 DNA: TGCAGTGCTTCCCCGGACAGGGAAGACGAG. Its protein product is CSASPDREDE. The whole CDR3 is CSASPDREDEQYF.

This clone was observed many times. Here the CDR3 reads CSARGSSGISTDTQYF. The sequenced CDR3 bases are TGCAGTGCTAGAGGATCTAGCGGTATTAGCACAGATACG. This chain links TRBV20-1 with TRBJ2-3; 7 nucleotides match TRBD2. From the germline J gene comes the end of the CDR3, since the read stops 3 residues before it. Germline V gene sequence: CDR1 DFQATT, CDR2 SNEGSKA (reference sequence). J lost 0 bases, V lost 1 base, and 7 bases had no gene match. This CDR3 spans 16 amino acids.

This clone was observed a few times. The CDR3 is CASAMTSGAANEQFF. Incomplete CDR3 DNA: TGTGCCAGCGCCATGACTAGCGGGGCCGCAAATGAG. The J gene is TRBJ2-1, the V gene TRBV7-9, with TRBD2 matching 11 bases. The CDR3 is cut off 3 residues early in the read; its end comes from the germline J gene. CDR3 length: 15 amino acids. Trimming took 8 bases from V and 7 from J; bases not matched to a gene: 10. Germline loops: CDR1 SEHNR, CDR2 FQNEAQ (reference sequence).

About this clone itself: The CDR3 is cut off 3 residues early in the read; its end comes from the germline J gene. This chain joins TRBV2 and TRBJ2-3; TRBD2 might be the D (6 bases). With 3 bases removed from V and 4 bases from J, the gap between germline ends came to 11 bases. Germline CDR1 SNHLY, CDR2 FYNNEI. The CDR3 loop spans 14 amino acids. CDR3 sequence: CASSEWGLSDTQYF. The CDR3 DNA, read in part, is TGTGCCAGCAGTGAGTGGGGACTTTCAGATACG.

This clone was picked up many times. The CDR3 is cut off 3 residues early in the read; its end comes from the germline J gene. The chain links TRBV19 to TRBJ2-5, with D possibly matching TRBD1 (6 bases). The V gene's germline CDR1 is LNHDA and CDR2 SQIVND (reference sequence). There are 15 residues in the CDR3. Trimming pared 5 bases from V and 2 bases from J, leaving 15 bases between. Partial CDR3 DNA: TGTGCCAGTAGTCCCCGAGGGGGTAAGCAAGAGACC. Translation: CASSPRGGKQET. The whole CDR3 sequence is CASSPRGGKQETQYF.

This clone appeared many times. Sequencing ends 3 residues short of the CDR3 end; the germline J gene provides the rest. The chain joins TRBV19 to TRBJ2-7; D is perhaps TRBD1 (6 bases). The V and J ends lost 3 bases and 5 bases respectively, with 8 bases between them. Germline-derived CDR1 and CDR2 are LNHDA and SQIVND (reference sequence). The length of the CDR3 is 12 residues. The covered CDR3 bases are TGTGCCAGTAGTATGGCAGGGGACGAG. Amino acid sequence: CASSMAGDE. The entire CDR3 reads CASSMAGDEQYF.

Many counts were recorded for this clone. The CDR3 end lies 3 residues beyond the end of the read and is filled in from the germline J gene. This chain links TRBV30 with TRBJ2-7; no reliable D call. Deletions cut 4 bases from V and 6 bases from J, with 13 bases between. The CDR3 runs 12 residues. The germline CDR1 and CDR2 sequences are GTSNPN and SVGIG (reference sequence). This CDR3 reads CAWTTRHGEQYF. CDR3 DNA, as far as it was read: TGTGCCTGGACCACTCGACATGGCGAG.

There are many counts of this clone. With the read ending 3 residues before the CDR3 end, the germline J gene is used to fill in that end. The rearrangement joins TRBV5-1 to TRBJ2-3; D ambiguous. V lost 0 bases and J 2 bases, leaving 10 bases between the germline ends. The CDR3 loop spans 15 amino acids. The germline gives CDR1 SGHRS, CDR2 YFSETQ. The DNA read from the CDR3 is TGCGCCAGCAGCTTGGTAGACGGGTCCACAGATACG. As protein: CASSLVDGSTDT. The CDR3 as a whole reads CASSLVDGSTDTQYF.

The sample holds many counts of this clone. Read data end 3 residues before the CDR3 end; the end is taken from the germline J gene. J is TRBJ1-1 and V is TRBV29-1; tentatively, D is TRBD1 (5 bases). The CDR3 runs 14 residues. Germline CDR1 is SQVTM and CDR2 is ANQGSEA. The V end was cut by 5 bases, the J end by 1 base, with 14 bases between. The sequenced CDR3 bases are TGCAGCGTTTATACGGACAACCAGAACACTGAA. Protein product: CSVYTDNQNTE. The CDR3 reads in full as CSVYTDNQNTEAFF.

In its sample, this clone was seen many times. The read finishes 3 residues shy of the CDR3 end, and the germline J gene is used to complete it. The chain uses TRBV5-3 and TRBJ2-3, with D possibly being TRBD1 (6 bases). TRBV5-3 is filed as an ORF, its function uncertain. The CDR3 is 16 residues long. V was trimmed by 3 bases and J by 1 base, leaving 15 bases between them. This chain's CDR3 is CARSSRDNPGTDTQYF. The CDR3 DNA, read in part, is TGTGCCAGAAGCTCCCGGGACAATCCCGGCACAGATACG.

This clone came up many times. The read comes to an end 3 residues before the CDR3 does, leaving the germline J gene to fill in the end. The J gene is TRBJ1-2, the V gene TRBV4-1; weak D call: TRBD1 (6 bases). Trimming removed 5 bases from V and 0 bases from J, with 16 bases in between. Germline assignment: CDR1 MGHRA and CDR2 YSYEKL. This CDR3 contains 16 residues. Partial CDR3 DNA: TGCGCCAGCAGCGAAGGGGTCCAGGGGTCTAACTATGGC. Translated, it gives CASSEGVQGSNYG. The entire CDR3 protein reads CASSEGVQGSNYGYTF.

The sample holds many counts of this clone. The CDR3 end falls 3 residues outside the read, so it is completed with the germline J gene. V and J are TRBV13 and TRBJ2-2; 7 bases fit TRBD1. The germline CDR1 and CDR2 sequences are PRHDT and FYEKMQ (reference sequence). After removal of 5 bases from V and 6 bases from J, the junction contained 12 bases not matched to a gene. The CDR3 totals 16 residues. The sequenced CDR3 bases are TGTGCCAGCAGCCCAACTGACAGGGTCCGGTCCGGGGAG. Translation: CASSPTDRVRSGE. The entire CDR3 sequence reads CASSPTDRVRSGELFF.

This clone was seen repeatedly, ten times or more. The read ends 3 residues shy of where the CDR3 ends; the end is completed using the germline J gene. The chain employs TRBV9 and TRBJ1-2; 7 bases agree with TRBD1. The germline CDR1 and CDR2 sequences are SGDLS and YYNGEE. The V gene end was trimmed by 4 bases and the J gene end by 3 bases; junction bases not matched to a gene: 9. The CDR3 runs 15 residues. CDR3 sequence: CASSPYPGTDYGYTF. CDR3 DNA (partial): TGTGCCAGCAGCCCATACCCCGGGACAGACTATGGC.

This clone was recorded many times. The read stops 3 residues short of the end of the CDR3; the missing end is completed from the germline J gene. The gene calls are TRBV2 and TRBJ2-2; 10 bases agree with TRBD1. The V segment lost 8 bases and the J segment 7 bases; nucleotides outside the gene matches: 4. Germline CDR1 and CDR2: SNHLY and FYNNEI. The CDR3 extends over 13 amino acids. CDR3 residues: CASVGQGFGELFF. The sequenced part of the CDR3 DNA is TGTGCCAGCGTGGGACAGGGGTTCGGGGAG. The full variable domain, in which reference TRBV2 and TRBJ2-2 provide the parts outside the CDR3, is EPEVTQTPSHQVTQMGQEVILRCVPISNHLYFYWYRQILGQKVEFLVSFYNNEISEKSEIFDDQFSVERPDGSNFTLKIRSTKLEDSAMYFCASVGQGFGELFFGEGSRLTVL.

The table lists this clone with many counts. The DNA ends 3 residues before the CDR3 does, and the rest of the CDR3 is filled in from the germline J gene. This chain joins TRBV12-3 or TRBV12-4 and TRBJ1-2; a weak D match, TRBD1 (6 bases). Trimming removed 3 bases from V and 7 bases from J, with 6 bases in between. The CDR3 sequence is 11 residues long. CDR3 amino acids: CASSLGAGYTF. The CDR3 DNA, read in part, is TGTGCCAGCAGTTTGGGGGCTGGC.

This clone was counted at least ten times. With the read ending 3 residues before the CDR3 end, the germline J gene is used to fill in that end. This chain uses TRBV6-2 or TRBV6-3 with TRBJ1-1; the match to TRBD1 covers 9 bases. V was clipped by 7 bases and J by 5 bases; unmatched bases: 8. The CDR3 consists of 14 residues. The germline V gene encodes CDR1 MNHEY and CDR2 SVGEGT. The sequenced CDR3 bases are TGTGCCAGCAACTTAGACAGGGGGAGAACTGAA. Translation: CASNLDRGRTE. The full CDR3 protein reads CASNLDRGRTEAFF.

Ten or more counts support this clone. The read stops 3 residues short of the end of the CDR3; the missing end is completed from the germline J gene. V and J are TRBV5-1 and TRBJ2-7; tentatively, D is TRBD2 (6 bases). The CDR3 runs 14 residues. The V gene lost 4 bases and the J gene lost 6 bases, with 17 bases spanning the gap. Germline V gene lookup returns CDR1 SGHRS and CDR2 YFSETQ. The CDR3 loop is CASSLIGGVGEQYF. Partial CDR3 DNA: TGCGCCAGCAGCCTCATCGGGGGAGTTGGCGAG.